Listed here is a single T cell receptor (beta chain). The antigen is unknown. This specimen comes from a study of cytomegalovirus exposure and HLA in healthy donors. General observations from the study: Among the most significant clusters, several appeared linked to common viral pathogens in a later analysis. The study listed roughly 150 cytomegalovirus-associated TCR beta chains. The productive fraction for most TCR beta V segments was about 90% or about 30% in an earlier analysis.

Germline loops: CDR1 MDHEN, CDR2 SYDVKM. CDR3 size: 14 residues. The V segment lost 6 bases and the J segment 0 bases; nucleotides outside the gene matches: 4. With 60 Vbeta and 13 Jbeta primers, the PCR was carried out. Per the study methods: In a later analysis, of around 85 million unique beta chains, around 9.9 million appeared in at least two donors. Assay: immunoSEQ multiplex PCR; the TCRdb copy retains only in-frame clones and omits some. V and J calls and clone size follow that table, whereas D and trimming were derived from the DNA. The sample has under 100,000 clones, around 76% seen once. What was sequenced was PBMCs. This sequence was found in a man younger than 35 in good health and CMV-seropositive. The rearrangement joins TRBV28 to TRBJ2-7, with 8 bases aligning to TRBD2. In DNA, the CDR3 is TGTGCCAGCAGGGTGACTAGCGACTCCTACGAGCAGTACTTC. It encodes CASRVTSDSYEQYF.